The 27 T cell receptor beta chains below come from one sample, sequenced in a study of response to subunit inactivated influenza vaccine. TCRdb passed the RT-PCR reads through MiXCR, listing each CDR3 protein once. The repertoire holds fewer than 250,000 distinct CDR3 sequences, with around 14% as singletons. The specimen comprised CD8+ T cells sorted from PBMCs, sampled less than 6 days after vaccination. All receptors derive from a man aged 45 to 65 who received an inactivated influenza vaccine.

As for this clonotype: The germline gene is not matched at one end of the junction; a read error may be the cause. The chain has TRBV5-5 and TRBJ2-1; 8 nucleotides agree with TRBD2. This CDR3 is 14 amino acids long. Germline CDR1 SGHKS, CDR2 YYEKEE (reference sequence). The chain's CDR3 is CARSSGLALREQFF. For the CDR3, the DNA is TGTGCCAGGAGCTCCGGACTAGCCCTTCGTGAGCAGTTCTTC.

This clonotype was counted between two and nine times. The chain couples TRBV28 to TRBJ2-5, with D perhaps TRBD2 (6 bases). This CDR3 comprises 17 residues. CDR1 and CDR2 (germline): MDHEN, SYDVKM. Trimming cost V 5 bases and J 2 bases, with 21 bases left between them. CDR3 in amino acids: CASSPPVLAAFQETQYF. The CDR3 DNA is TGTGCCAGCAGTCCGCCGGTACTAGCAGCTTTTCAAGAGACCCAGTACTTC.

In this sample, this clonotype turned up once. This chain connects TRBV24-1 to TRBJ2-1; maybe TRBD2 (7 bases). In germline, CDR1 is KGHDR, CDR2 SFDVKD. V lost 6 bases to trimming and J lost 0 bases, with 14 bases between them. The CDR3 contains 16 residues. CDR3: CATSPRGAGSYNEQFF. CDR3 bases: TGTGCCACCAGTCCACGGGGGGCTGGCTCCTACAATGAGCAGTTCTTC.

This clonotype showed up just a few times. The chain couples TRBV9 to TRBJ2-7, with D unresolved. The CDR3 runs to 15 residues. CDR1 and CDR2 (germline): SGDLS, YYNGEE. With 0 bases removed from V and 4 bases from J, the gap between germline ends came to 14 bases. The CDR3 region is CASSVDPGPRYEQYF. The CDR3 DNA reads TGTGCCAGCAGCGTAGATCCGGGTCCTAGGTACGAGCAGTACTTC.

V is TRBV7-9 and J is TRBJ1-1, with D maybe TRBD1 (5 bases). Looked up from germline, CDR1 is SEHNR and CDR2 is FQNEAQ (reference sequence). The CDR3 is 16 amino acids. V lost 3 bases and J 1 base, leaving 15 bases between the germline ends. CDR3 loop: CASSLGLRQPNTEAFF. CDR3 sequence (DNA): TGTGCCAGCAGCTTGGGACTTAGACAGCCGAACACTGAAGCTTTCTTT.

This clonotype was observed a handful of times. V is TRBV7-9 and J is TRBJ2-7; 12 bases align to TRBD1. CDR1 is SEHNR, CDR2 FQNEAQ, per germline (reference sequence). The CDR3 has 15 amino acids. The V and J ends lost 5 bases and 4 bases, in that order; junction bases with no gene match: 6. CDR3 coding DNA: TGTGCCAGCAGCCCGGGGACAGGGGGCAGGTACGAGCAGTACTTC. It is translated as CASSPGTGGRYEQYF.

The J gene is TRBJ2-3, the V gene TRBV12-3 or TRBV12-4, with TRBD1 identical over 7 bases. CDR3 size: 16 residues. V dropped 6 bases and J dropped 4; count of bases not matched to a gene: 13. Written as DNA, the CDR3 is TGTGCCAGCAGACCCGGCGGCAGGGGGTACTCAGATACGCAGTATTTT. It yields the protein CASRPGGRGYSDTQYF.

This chain connects TRBV24-1 to TRBJ2-3; weak D call: TRBD2 (7 bases). V was shortened by 4 bases and J by 6 bases, with 16 bases between the two germline ends. The germline V gene encodes CDR1 KGHDR and CDR2 SFDVKD. The CDR3 spans 15 residues. This CDR3 is CATSEVGGRVDTQYF. The CDR3 bases are TGTGCCACCAGTGAGGTGGGGGGGCGCGTGGATACGCAGTATTTT.

V usage is TRBV7-9 and J usage is TRBJ2-1, with unresolved D. The CDR3 covers 14 residues. Germline V gene lookup returns CDR1 SEHNR and CDR2 FQNEAQ (reference sequence). V shed 3 bases and J shed 4 bases, with 10 bases lying between them. The CDR3 reads CASSFNSQYNEQFF. The CDR3 nucleotides are TGTGCCAGCAGCTTTAACTCTCAATACAATGAGCAGTTCTTC.

This clonotype occurred a few times. The V call is TRBV29-1, the J call TRBJ2-1, with a tentative D call TRBD2 (6 bases). Trimming removed 7 bases from V and 4 bases from J, with 11 bases in between. CDR3 length: 12 residues. CDR1 and CDR2 (germline): SQVTM, ANQGSEA. The CDR3 DNA sequence: TGCAGCGGGGGCGGGGCATACAATGAGCAGTTCTTC. Its protein product is CSGGGAYNEQFF.

This chain connects TRBV28 to TRBJ2-1, with 8 bases that match TRBD1. The CDR3 contains 15 residues. Germline V CDR1 and CDR2: MDHEN, SYDVKM. Trimming cost V 4 bases and J 7 bases; bases outside gene matches: 9. The CDR3 DNA follows: TGTGCCAGCAGTTCGGACAGGGAAGGGATGAATGAGCAGTTCTTC. It yields the protein CASSSDREGMNEQFF.

V usage is TRBV4-1 and J usage is TRBJ2-7, with TRBD1 identical over 7 bases. The CDR3 is 14 residues long. Germline lookup yields CDR1 MGHRA and CDR2 YSYEKL. The ends lost 4 bases at V and 6 bases at J; junction bases unmatched: 9. DNA for the CDR3: TGCGCCAGCAGCCCAGAACGGACAGGTCCCGAGCAGTACTTC. This sequence encodes CASSPERTGPEQYF.

This clonotype was picked up a small number of times. The chain joins TRBV18 to TRBJ2-5, with 7 bases fitting TRBD2. The CDR3 runs to 16 residues. V shed 1 base and J 4 bases; nucleotides not matched to a gene: 9. CDR1 and CDR2 (germline): KGHSH, LQKENI. The CDR3 nucleotides read TGTGCCAGCTCACCACATCCCGGGGGGTTTGGAGAGACCCAGTACTTC. It encodes CASSPHPGGFGETQYF.

This clonotype was detected ten times or more. The CDR3 region is CASSHNTGSYEQYF. CDR3 bases: TGCGCCAGCAGCCATAACACGGGGTCCTACGAGCAGTACTTC. This chain connects TRBV4-1 to TRBJ2-7; a weak D match, TRBD2 (5 bases). CDR1 is MGHRA and CDR2 is YSYEKL in the germline V gene. V was pared by 3 bases and J by 1 base, with 10 bases between. This CDR3 has 14 residues.

J is TRBJ2-5 and V is TRBV7-6; D is unclear. Germline-derived CDR1 and CDR2 are SGHVS and FNYEAQ. The CDR3 is 13 amino acids. V was shortened by 5 bases and J by 1 base, with 8 bases between the two germline ends. The CDR3 loop reads CASSPIGQETQYF. The CDR3 region has the DNA TGTGCCAGCAGCCCCATAGGCCAAGAGACCCAGTACTTC.

The chain has TRBV29-1 and TRBJ2-4, with D perhaps TRBD1 or TRBD2 (5 bases each). Germline lookup yields CDR1 SQVTM and CDR2 ANQGSEA. The V and J ends lost 2 bases and 12 bases respectively, with 14 bases between them. The CDR3 totals 12 residues. CDR3 bases: TGCAGCGTTGAATATGGGGACCAGGCTCAGTACTTC. This encodes CSVEYGDQAQYF.

This clonotype was counted between two and nine times. This chain joins TRBV20-1 and TRBJ2-1; possibly TRBD1 for D (5 bases). The CDR3 spans 14 residues. With 2 bases removed from V and 2 bases from J, the gap between germline ends came to 10 bases. CDR1 and CDR2 (germline): DFQATT, SNEGSKA (reference sequence). This CDR3 is CSARSRATYNEQFF. The CDR3 DNA sequence: TGCAGTGCTAGAAGCAGGGCCACCTACAATGAGCAGTTCTTC.

This clonotype was recorded a few times. V usage is TRBV28 and J usage is TRBJ2-3; 9 bases line up with TRBD1. J gave up 1 base and V 1 base, and 3 bases lay outside the gene matches. The CDR3 covers 16 residues. Germline V CDR1 and CDR2: MDHEN, SYDVKM. The DNA of the CDR3 is TGTGCCAGCAGTTTATTGTGGACAGGGGGCACAGATACGCAGTATTTT. Residues: CASSLLWTGGTDTQYF.

The V gene is TRBV4-1, the J gene TRBJ2-1, with 14 positions matching TRBD2. The CDR3 loop spans 16 amino acids. V was clipped by 5 bases and J by 8 bases; unmatched bases: 8. CDR1 and CDR2 (germline): MGHRA, YSYEKL. Written as DNA, the CDR3 is TGCGCCAGCAGCATCTTTGGGACTAGCGGGAGCTATGAGCAGTTCTTC. This gives the protein CASSIFGTSGSYEQFF.

This clonotype was seen many times. V is TRBV4-3 and J is TRBJ2-7, with a tentative D call TRBD2 (7 bases). Trimming removed 6 bases from V and 5 bases from J, with 20 bases in between. The CDR3 covers 15 residues. The V gene's germline CDR1 is LGHNA and CDR2 YSLEER. CDR3 loop: CASRRNRGAPNEQYF. CDR3 in DNA: TGCGCCAGCAGGAGAAACCGGGGGGCCCCCAACGAGCAGTACTTC.

This clonotype was counted a few times. The chain uses TRBV28 and TRBJ2-1; D uncertain. Germline V gene data show CDR1 as MDHEN and CDR2 as SYDVKM. The CDR3 loop spans 16 amino acids. Deletions cut 6 bases from V and 9 bases from J, with 24 bases between. This CDR3 reads CASSTDEAVPLGEQFF. In nucleotides, the CDR3 is TGTGCCAGCAGCACCGACGAAGCTGTCCCTCTGGGTGAGCAGTTCTTC.

This clonotype was observed a handful of times. V is TRBV29-1 and J is TRBJ2-7; 8 positions agree with TRBD1. The CDR3 covers 16 residues. Per germline, CDR1 SQVTM and CDR2 ANQGSEA. Unmatched junction bases numbered 17, after V lost 7 bases and J lost 3 bases. Here the CDR3 DNA reads TGCAGCGCCGGTCCCGGGACAGGAACCGAGGTCTACGAGCAGTACTTC. Translating gives CSAGPGTGTEVYEQYF.

In its sample, this clonotype was seen many times. Here the CDR3 reads CASSGTSGSRGYEQYF. CDR3 bases: TGCGCCAGCTCCGGGACTAGCGGGAGTAGGGGGTACGAGCAGTACTTC. The chain uses TRBV5-1 and TRBJ2-7; 14 bases align to TRBD2. Per the germline V gene, CDR1 is SGHRS and CDR2 is YFSETQ. The CDR3 has 16 residues. V lost 7 bases to trimming and J lost 4 bases; unmatched junction nucleotides: 10.

This clonotype was detected only a few times. The chain links TRBV27 to TRBJ2-7; D possibly uses TRBD1 or TRBD2 (5 bases each). CDR1 MNHEY and CDR2 SMNVEV come from the germline V gene (reference sequence). The CDR3 covers 16 residues. The V end lost 5 bases, the J end lost 7 bases, and 24 bases lay between the germline ends. The CDR3: CASSPSGDPRYQEQYF. The CDR3 DNA is TGTGCCAGCAGTCCGTCCGGGGACCCACGGTATCAGGAGCAGTACTTC.

This rearrangement joins TRBV12-3 or TRBV12-4 to TRBJ2-3; D call uncertain. The CDR3 consists of 14 residues. Trimming cost V 6 bases and J 4 bases, with 14 bases left between them. The CDR3 protein is CASSDITRPDTQYF. CDR3 nucleotide sequence: TGTGCCAGCAGCGATATAACCCGTCCAGATACGCAGTATTTT.

J is TRBJ2-3 and V is TRBV4-2, with 13 nucleotides matching TRBD2. The CDR3 has 16 residues. Germline V lookup: CDR1 LGHNA, CDR2 YNFKEQ. V shed 3 bases, J shed 2 bases, and the junction held 2 bases outside the gene matches. CDR3 in DNA: TGTGCCAGCAGCCATGGACTAGCGGGAGCCACAGATACGCAGTATTTT. Translating it yields CASSHGLAGATDTQYF.

This chain links TRBV24-1 with TRBJ2-3; D is ambiguous. The CDR3 totals 13 residues. Looked up from germline, CDR1 is KGHDR and CDR2 is SFDVKD. The V and J ends lost 1 base and 8 bases respectively, with 9 bases between them. The CDR3 region is CATSDFEAGTQYF. CDR3 bases: TGTGCCACCAGTGATTTCGAGGCAGGTACGCAGTATTTT.